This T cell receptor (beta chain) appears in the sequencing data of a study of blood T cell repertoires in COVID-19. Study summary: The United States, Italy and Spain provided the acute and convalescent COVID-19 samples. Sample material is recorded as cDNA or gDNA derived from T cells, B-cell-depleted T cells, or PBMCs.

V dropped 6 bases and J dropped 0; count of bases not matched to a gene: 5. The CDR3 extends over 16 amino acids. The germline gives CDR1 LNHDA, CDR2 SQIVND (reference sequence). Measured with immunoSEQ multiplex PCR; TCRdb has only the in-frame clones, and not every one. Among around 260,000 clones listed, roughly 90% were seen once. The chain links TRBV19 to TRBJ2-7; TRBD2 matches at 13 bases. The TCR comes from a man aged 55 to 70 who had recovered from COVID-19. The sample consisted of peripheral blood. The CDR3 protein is CASSWTSGGPSYEQYF. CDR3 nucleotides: TGTGCCAGTAGCTGGACTAGCGGGGGTCCCTCCTACGAGCAGTACTTC. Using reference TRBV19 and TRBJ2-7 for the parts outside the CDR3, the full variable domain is DGGITQSPKYLFRKEGQNVTLSCEQNLNHDAMYWYRQDPGQGLRLIYYSQIVNDFQKGDIAEGYSVSREKKESFPLTVTSAQKNPTAFYLCASSWTSGGPSYEQYFGPGTRLTVT.